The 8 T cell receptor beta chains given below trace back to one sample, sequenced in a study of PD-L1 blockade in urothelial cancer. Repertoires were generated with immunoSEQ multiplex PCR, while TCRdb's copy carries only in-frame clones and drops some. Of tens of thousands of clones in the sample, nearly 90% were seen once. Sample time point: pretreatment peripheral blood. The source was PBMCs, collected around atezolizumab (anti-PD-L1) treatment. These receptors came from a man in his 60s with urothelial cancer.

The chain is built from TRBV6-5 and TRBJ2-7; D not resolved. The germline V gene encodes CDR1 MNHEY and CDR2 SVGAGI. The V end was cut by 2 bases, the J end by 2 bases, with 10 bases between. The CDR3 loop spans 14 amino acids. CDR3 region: CASSYVAKAYEQYF. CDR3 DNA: TGTGCCAGCAGTTACGTCGCGAAAGCCTACGAGCAGTACTTC.

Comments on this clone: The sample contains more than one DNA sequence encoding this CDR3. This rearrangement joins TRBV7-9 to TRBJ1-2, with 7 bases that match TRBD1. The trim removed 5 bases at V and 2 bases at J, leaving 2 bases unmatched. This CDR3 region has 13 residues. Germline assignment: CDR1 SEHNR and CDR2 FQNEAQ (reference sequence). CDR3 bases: TGTGCCAGCAGCCCGGGACAGAACTATGGCTACACCTTC. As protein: CASSPGQNYGYTF. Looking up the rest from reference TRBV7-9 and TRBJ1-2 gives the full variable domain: DTGVSQNPRHKITKRGQNVTFRCDPISEHNRLYWYRQTLGQGPEFLTYFQNEAQLEKSRLLSDRFSAERPKGSFSTLEIQRTEQGDSAMYLCASSPGQNYGYTFGSGTRLTVV.

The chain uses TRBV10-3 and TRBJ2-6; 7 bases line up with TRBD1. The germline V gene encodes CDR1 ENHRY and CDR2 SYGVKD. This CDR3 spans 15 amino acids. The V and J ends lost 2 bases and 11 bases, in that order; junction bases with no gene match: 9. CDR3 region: CAISEGQGGPYVLTF. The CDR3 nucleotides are TGTGCCATCAGTGAGGGACAAGGGGGCCCATACGTCCTGACTTTC.

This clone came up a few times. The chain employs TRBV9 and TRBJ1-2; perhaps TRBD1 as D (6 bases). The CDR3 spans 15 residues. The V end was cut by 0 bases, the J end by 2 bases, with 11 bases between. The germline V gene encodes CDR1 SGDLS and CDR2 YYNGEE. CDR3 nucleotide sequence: TGTGCCAGCAGCGTAGCGCCAGGGGAGAACTATGGCTACACCTTC. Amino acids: CASSVAPGENYGYTF.

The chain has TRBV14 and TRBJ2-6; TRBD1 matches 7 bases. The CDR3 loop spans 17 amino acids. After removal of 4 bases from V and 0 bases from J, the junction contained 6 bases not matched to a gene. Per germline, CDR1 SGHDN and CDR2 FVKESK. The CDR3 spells CASSPTRGPSGANVLTF. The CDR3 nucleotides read TGTGCCAGCAGCCCCACAAGGGGGCCCTCTGGGGCCAACGTCCTGACTTTC.

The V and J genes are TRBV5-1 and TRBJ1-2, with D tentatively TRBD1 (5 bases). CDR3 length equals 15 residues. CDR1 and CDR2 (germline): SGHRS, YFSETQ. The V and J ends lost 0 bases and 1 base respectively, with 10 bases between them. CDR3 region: CASSLGQLFNYGYTF. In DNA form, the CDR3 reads TGCGCCAGCAGCTTGGGACAGCTATTTAACTATGGCTACACCTTC.

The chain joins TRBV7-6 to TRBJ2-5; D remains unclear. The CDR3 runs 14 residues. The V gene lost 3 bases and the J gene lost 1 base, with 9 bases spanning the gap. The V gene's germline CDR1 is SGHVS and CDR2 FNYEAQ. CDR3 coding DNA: TGTGCCAGCAGCTTGCCACAGTCCCAAGAGACCCAGTACTTC. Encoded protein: CASSLPQSQETQYF.

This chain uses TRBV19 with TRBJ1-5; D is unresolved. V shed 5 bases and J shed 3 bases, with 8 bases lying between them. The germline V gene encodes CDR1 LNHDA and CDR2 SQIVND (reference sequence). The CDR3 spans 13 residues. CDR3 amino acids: CASSYEHNQPQHF. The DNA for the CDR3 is TGTGCCAGTAGTTACGAGCACAATCAGCCCCAGCATTTT.